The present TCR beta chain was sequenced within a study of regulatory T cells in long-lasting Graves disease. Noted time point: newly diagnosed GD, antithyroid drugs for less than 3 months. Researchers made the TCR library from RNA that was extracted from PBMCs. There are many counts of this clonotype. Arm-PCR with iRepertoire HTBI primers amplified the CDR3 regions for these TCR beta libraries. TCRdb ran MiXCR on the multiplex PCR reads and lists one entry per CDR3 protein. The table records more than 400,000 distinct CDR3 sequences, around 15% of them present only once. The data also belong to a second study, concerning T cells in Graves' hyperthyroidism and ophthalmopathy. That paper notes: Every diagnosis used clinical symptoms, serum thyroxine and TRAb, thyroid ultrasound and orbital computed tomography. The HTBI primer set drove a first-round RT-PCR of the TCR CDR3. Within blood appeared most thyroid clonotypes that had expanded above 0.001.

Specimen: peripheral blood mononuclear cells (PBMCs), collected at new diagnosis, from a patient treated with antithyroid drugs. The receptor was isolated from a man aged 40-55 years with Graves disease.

This CDR3 reads CAISESGTLTYEQYF. In DNA form, the CDR3 reads TGTGCCATCAGTGAGTCTGGGACTTTAACCTACGAGCAGTACTTC. The chain employs TRBV10-3 and TRBJ2-7; the D gene is possibly TRBD2 (6 bases). CDR1 and CDR2 (germline): ENHRY, SYGVKD. The ends were cut back, 0 bases at V and 2 bases at J, with 11 bases in the middle. The CDR3 contains 15 residues.